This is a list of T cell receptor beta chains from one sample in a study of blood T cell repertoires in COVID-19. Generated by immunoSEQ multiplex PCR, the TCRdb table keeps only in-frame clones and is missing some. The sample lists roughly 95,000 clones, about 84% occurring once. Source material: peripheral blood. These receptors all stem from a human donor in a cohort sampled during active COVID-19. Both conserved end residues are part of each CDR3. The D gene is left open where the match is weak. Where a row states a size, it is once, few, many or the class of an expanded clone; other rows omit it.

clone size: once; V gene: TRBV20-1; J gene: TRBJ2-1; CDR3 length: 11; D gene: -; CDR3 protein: CSASQFGEQFF; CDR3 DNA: TGCAGTGCTAGTCAGTTTGGCGAGCAGTTCTTC
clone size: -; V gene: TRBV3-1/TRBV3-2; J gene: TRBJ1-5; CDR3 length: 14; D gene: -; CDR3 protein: CASSHGGINQPQHF; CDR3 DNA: TGTGCCAGCAGCCACGGGGGAATCAATCAGCCCCAGCATTTT
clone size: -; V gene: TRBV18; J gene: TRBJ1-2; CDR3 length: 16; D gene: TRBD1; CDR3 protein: CASSPGTDTTNYGYTF; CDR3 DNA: TGTGCCAGCTCACCCGGGACAGATACTACTAACTATGGCTACACCTTC
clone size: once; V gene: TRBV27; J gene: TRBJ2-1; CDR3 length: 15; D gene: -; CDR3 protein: CASMRAGSSYNEQFF; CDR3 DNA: TGTGCCAGCATGCGGGCGGGATCCTCCTACAATGAGCAGTTCTTC
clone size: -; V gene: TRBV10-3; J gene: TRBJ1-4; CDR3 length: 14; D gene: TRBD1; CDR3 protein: CAISELGQGEKLFF; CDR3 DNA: TGTGCCATCAGTGAGTTGGGACAGGGCGAAAAACTGTTTTTT
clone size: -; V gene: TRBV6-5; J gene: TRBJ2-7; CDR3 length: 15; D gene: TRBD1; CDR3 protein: CASRPPTGGWSEQYF; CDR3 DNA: TGTGCCAGCAGGCCCCCCACAGGGGGCTGGTCCGAGCAGTACTTC
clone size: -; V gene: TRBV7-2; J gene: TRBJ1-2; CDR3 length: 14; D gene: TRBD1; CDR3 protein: CASSQGTGMDGYTF; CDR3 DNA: TGTGCCAGCAGCCAAGGGACAGGGATGGATGGCTACACCTTC
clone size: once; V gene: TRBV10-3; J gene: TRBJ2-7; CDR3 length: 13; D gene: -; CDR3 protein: CAISEGQSYEQYF; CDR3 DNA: TGTGCCATCAGTGAAGGACAGTCCTACGAGCAGTACTTC
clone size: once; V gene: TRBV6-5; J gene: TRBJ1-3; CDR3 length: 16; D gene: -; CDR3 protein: CASSYSSRGSGNTIYF; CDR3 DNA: TGTGCCAGCAGTTACTCGAGTCGAGGCTCTGGAAACACCATATATTTT
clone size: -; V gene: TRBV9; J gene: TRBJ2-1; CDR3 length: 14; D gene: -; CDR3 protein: CASSVGGRYNEQFF; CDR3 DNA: TGTGCCAGCAGCGTAGGGGGCCGCTACAATGAGCAGTTCTTC
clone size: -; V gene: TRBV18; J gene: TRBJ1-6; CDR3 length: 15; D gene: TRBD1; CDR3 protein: CASSPAAGGSSPLHF; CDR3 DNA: TGTGCCAGCTCACCAGCGGCAGGGGGTAGTTCACCCCTCCACTTT
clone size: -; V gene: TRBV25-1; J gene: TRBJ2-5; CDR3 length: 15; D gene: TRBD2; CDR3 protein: CASSDSGGPSETQYF; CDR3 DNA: TGTGCCAGCAGTGATTCGGGAGGGCCGTCAGAGACCCAGTACTTC
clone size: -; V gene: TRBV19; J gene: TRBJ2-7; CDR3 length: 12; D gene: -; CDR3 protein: CASSDLTDEQYF; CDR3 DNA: TGTGCCAGTAGCGACCTTACAGACGAGCAGTACTTC
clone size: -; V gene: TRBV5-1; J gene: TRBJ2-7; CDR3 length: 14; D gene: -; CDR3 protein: CASSLGVRQYEQYF; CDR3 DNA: TGCGCCAGCAGCTTGGGAGTCAGACAATACGAGCAGTACTTC
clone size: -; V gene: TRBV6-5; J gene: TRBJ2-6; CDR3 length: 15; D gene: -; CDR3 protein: CASSPGGSGANVLTF; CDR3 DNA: TGTGCCAGCAGTCCCGGGGGTTCGGGGGCCAACGTCCTGACTTTC
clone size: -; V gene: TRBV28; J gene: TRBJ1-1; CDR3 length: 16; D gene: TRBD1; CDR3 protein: CASSLPLTGLNTEAFF; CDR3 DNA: TGTGCCAGCAGTTTACCCCTGACAGGGCTGAACACTGAAGCTTTCTTT
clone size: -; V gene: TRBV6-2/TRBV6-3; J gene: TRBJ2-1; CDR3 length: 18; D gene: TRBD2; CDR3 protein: CASSYLPGLAGGLYEQFF; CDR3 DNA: TGTGCCAGCAGTTACCTACCGGGACTAGCGGGAGGGCTATATGAGCAGTTCTTC
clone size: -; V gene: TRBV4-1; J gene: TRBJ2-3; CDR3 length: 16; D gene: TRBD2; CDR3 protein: CASSPRRGSGTDTQYF; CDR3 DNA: TGCGCCAGCAGCCCGAGACGCGGGAGCGGCACAGATACGCAGTATTTT
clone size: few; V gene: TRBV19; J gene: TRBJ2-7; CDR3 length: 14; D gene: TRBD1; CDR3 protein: CASSEGQGSYEQYF; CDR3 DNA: TGTGCCAGTAGCGAGGGACAGGGGAGCTACGAGCAGTACTTC
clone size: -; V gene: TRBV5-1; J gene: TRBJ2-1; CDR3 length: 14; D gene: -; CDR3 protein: CASSLALLDTKQFF; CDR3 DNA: TGCGCCAGCAGCTTGGCCCTTCTAGATACTAAGCAGTTCTTC
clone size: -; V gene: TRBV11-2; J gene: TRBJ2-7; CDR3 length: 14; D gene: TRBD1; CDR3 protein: CASRIRGQGYEQYF; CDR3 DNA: TGTGCCAGCAGGATACGAGGACAGGGGTACGAGCAGTACTTC
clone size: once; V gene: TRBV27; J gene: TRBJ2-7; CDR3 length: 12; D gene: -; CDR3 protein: CARPLSSYEQYF; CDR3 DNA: TGTGCCCGCCCCCTCAGCTCCTACGAGCAGTACTTC
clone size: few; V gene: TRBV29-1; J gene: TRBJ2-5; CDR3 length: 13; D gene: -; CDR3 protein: CSVDFLEQETQYF; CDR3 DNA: TGCAGCGTTGATTTCCTAGAACAAGAGACCCAGTACTTC
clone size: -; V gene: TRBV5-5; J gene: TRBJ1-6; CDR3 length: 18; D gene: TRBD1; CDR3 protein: CASRHQAGTGAVNSPLHF; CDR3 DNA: TGTGCCAGCAGACATCAGGCGGGGACAGGCGCGGTTAATTCACCCCTCCACTTT
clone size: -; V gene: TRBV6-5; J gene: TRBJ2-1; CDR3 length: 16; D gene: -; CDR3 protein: CASSYQPSQGYNEQFF; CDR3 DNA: TGTGCCAGCAGTTACCAGCCCAGCCAGGGGTACAATGAGCAGTTCTTC
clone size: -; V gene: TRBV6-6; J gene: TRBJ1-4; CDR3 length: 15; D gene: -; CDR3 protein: CASSSQAGLGEKLFF; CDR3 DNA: TGTGCCAGCAGTTCCCAAGCAGGGCTAGGCGAAAAACTGTTTTTT
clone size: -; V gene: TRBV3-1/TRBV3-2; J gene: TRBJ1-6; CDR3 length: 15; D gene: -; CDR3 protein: CASSPTGNMNSPLHF; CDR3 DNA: TGTGCCAGCAGCCCGACCGGGAATATGAATTCACCCCTCCACTTT
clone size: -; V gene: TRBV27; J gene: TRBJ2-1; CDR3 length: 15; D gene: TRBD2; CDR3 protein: CASRTQTSGDNEQFF; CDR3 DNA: TGTGCCAGCAGGACACAGACTAGCGGAGACAATGAGCAGTTCTTC
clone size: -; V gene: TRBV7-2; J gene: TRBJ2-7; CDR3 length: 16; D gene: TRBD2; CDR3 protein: CASTPTTSGGSYEQYF; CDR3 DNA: TGTGCCAGCACCCCGACGACTAGCGGGGGCTCCTACGAGCAGTACTTC
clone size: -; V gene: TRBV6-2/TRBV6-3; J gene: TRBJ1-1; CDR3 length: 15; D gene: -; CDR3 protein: CASSSPGTMNTEAFF; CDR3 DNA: TGTGCCAGCAGTTCCCCGGGAACCATGAACACTGAAGCTTTCTTT
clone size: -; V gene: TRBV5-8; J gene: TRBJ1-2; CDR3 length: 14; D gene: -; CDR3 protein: CASSSSGQFYGYTF; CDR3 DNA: TGTGCCAGCAGCTCGTCCGGACAGTTCTATGGCTACACCTTC